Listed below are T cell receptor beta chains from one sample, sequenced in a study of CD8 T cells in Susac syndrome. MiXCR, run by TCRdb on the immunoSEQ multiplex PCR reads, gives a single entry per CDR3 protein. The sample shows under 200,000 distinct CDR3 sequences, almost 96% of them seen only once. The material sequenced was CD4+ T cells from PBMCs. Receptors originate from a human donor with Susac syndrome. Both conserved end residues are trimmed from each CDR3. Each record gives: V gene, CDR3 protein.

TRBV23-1,ASSQSMEGSETQY
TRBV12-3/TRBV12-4,ASSRQLNTEAF
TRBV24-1,ATSAPNADTQY
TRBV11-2,ASSLFTYEQY
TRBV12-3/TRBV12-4,ASSYFLGQGAGEKLF
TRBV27,ASSSVSLSPLH
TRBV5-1,ASRTGGTDTQY
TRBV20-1,SARGVDIQY
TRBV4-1,ASSQVRMLAGSNEQF
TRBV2,ASRGLRSGNTIY
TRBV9,ASSVVGTRDSPLH
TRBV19,ASSLRTGVGKNIQY
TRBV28,ASSFRPRAAAF